The entry that follows covers one T cell receptor beta chain sequence. This clonotype has more than one count but fewer than ten. Its recognized antigen is unknown. Per-base qualities were not stored, and no clone one base away is much larger. CDR1 and CDR2 (MNHEY, SMNVEV) derive from the germline V gene (reference sequence). The CDR3 runs 15 residues from the cysteine to the phenylalanine. CDR3 DNA only is kept here, 45 bases in frame from base 1. V is clipped by 5 bases and J by 2 bases, and the sequence between their germline boundaries is 14 bases long. This sample is part of a study of T-cell memory formation after mild COVID-19 (dated by TCRdb to the early 2020s). Describing the broader study: Most TCR sequence clusters were specific to one of the two donors. In a couple of donors, T-cell clones that expanded and contracted after mild COVID-19 were tracked by sequencing TCRalpha and TCRbeta repertoires over time. The cohort comprised two young, previously healthy adult volunteers, one female and one male. Beyond this particular receptor, the publication reports: SARS-CoV-2 specificity was not confirmed for the second-wave clones peaking on day 37. Clones contracting from day 15 to 85 had balanced CD4/CD8 phenotypes, while a second wave expanding from day 15 to 37 was biased towards CD4+. Only a couple of mild cases were covered in the study, and larger cohorts including severe cases with pre-infection samples were considered necessary. Some responding clones were found in pre-infection memory, which suggests that pre-existing cross-reactive memory T cells took part in the SARS-CoV-2 response. Contracting CD4+ clones turned up mainly in the CM and EM memory subsets, whereas EMRA was where CD8+ clones were enriched.

Ficoll-Paque density gradient centrifugation was the method used to isolate PBMCs. Sequencing was performed on an Illumina NovaSeq 6000. Using 5'RACE with constant-segment primers, TCRalpha and TCRbeta cDNA libraries were constructed, with sample barcodes and unique molecular identifiers added in the process. Trizol reagent was used to extract RNA from every sample. Library amplification was performed in two PCR steps, and a second sample barcode and Illumina TruSeq adapters were introduced in the second step. Sequencing of libraries was performed on an Illumina NovaSeq with 2 x 150 bp paired-end reads. As for the authors' bioinformatics: With migec v1.2.7, reads were demultiplexed and then collapsed into UMI-guided consensus sequences. Using mixcr v2.1.11, the UMI consensuses were aligned to TRA and TRB V and J templates and assembled into clonotypes. A clonotype was counted as expanded or contracted only if both edgeR and NoisET called the change significant, with noise models trained on biological replicates. For edgeR calls, a false discovery rate-adjusted p below 0.01 and a log2 fold-change threshold of 1 were applied. PCA with hierarchical clustering of max-normalized trajectories of the 1000 most abundant clonotypes was used as exploratory dynamics analysis. Separately sequenced CD4+ and CD8+ repertoires were used to assign the CD4 or CD8 phenotype of responding clones. TCRdb passed the public sequencing reads through fastp at Q25 and MiXCR, retaining productive beta sequences. When rows share a CDR3 protein, they turn into one entry using the most common DNA and genes. TCRdb's processing, not the study's, gives the V and J calls here. Here the sample has some 150,000 distinct CDR3 sequences; 25% occur a single time. Of the sample, roughly a quarter is held by the ten largest clones.

This TCR was recovered from an adult woman who had mild COVID-19 (a few samples of this study predate the infection). The sample titles of this study are shuffled in the database, so cell type and time point are left out; the donor was told from shared clones. This chain joins TRBV27 to TRBJ2-3, and possibly TRBD2, on 6 matching bases. Sequenced sample: PBMCs or a T cell subset sorted from them (not recorded which). The CDR3: CASSPPGLSTDTQYF. The nucleotides read TGTGCCAGCAGTCCCCCGGGACTTTCCACAGATACGCAGTATTTT.